A single sample is the source of the 2 T cell receptor beta chains below, sequenced in a study of CD8 T cells in Susac syndrome. Roughly 0.5 to 1 ug RNA was reverse transcribed with random hexamers. TCRdb re-analysed the immunoSEQ multiplex PCR reads in MiXCR, keeping a single row per CDR3 protein. The table shows about 300,000 distinct CDR3 sequences, with almost 85% occurring only once. The specimen was CD8+ T cells from PBMCs. The source of these receptors is a human donor with multiple sclerosis.

This chain uses TRBV18 with TRBJ2-7; 12 bases agree with TRBD2. The CDR3 is made up of 21 amino acids. V gave up 7 bases and J gave up 0 bases; unmatched junction bases: 22. The germline gives CDR1 KGHSH, CDR2 LQKENI. CDR3: CASYRRPVGLAGTRSSYEQYF. As DNA, the CDR3 is TGTGCCAGCTACCGCAGGCCAGTAGGACTAGCGGGAACCAGGAGCTCCTACGAGCAGTACTTC.

The J gene is TRBJ2-7, the V gene TRBV10-3, with a weak D call TRBD2 (6 bases). There are 12 residues in the CDR3. Trimming cost V 7 bases and J 6 bases, with 13 bases left between them. Germline loops: CDR1 ENHRY, CDR2 SYGVKD. The CDR3 DNA is TGTGCCATCATGGGGGGATCAGGCGAGCAGTACTTC. Translation gives CAIMGGSGEQYF.